This T cell receptor beta chain was obtained from a study of vaccination effects on CD4 cells after COVID-19 (dated by TCRdb to between 2021 and 2023). For the wider study: To identify antigen-specific CD4+ T cell clonotypes by their expansion, the ViraFEST assay first stimulated PBMC with viral peptide pools and then applied TCR sequencing. In a couple of convalescent patients, pre-vaccine samples were collected 16 days and one week ahead of the first dose, 142 and 148 days after COVID-19 diagnosis. The full study included roughly 10 COVID-19 convalescent patients and a few SARS-CoV-2-naive healthy vaccine recipients. In the study, cultures from other donors were sequenced using the Oncomine TCR Beta short-read assay on an Illumina iSeq 100. In both COVID-19 convalescent patients and infection-naive vaccine recipients, the study compared SARS-CoV-2 spike-specific CD4+ TCR repertoires from before mRNA vaccination with those from after it. Around 2 million PBMC per well were cultured in IMDM with about 5.4% human AB serum, around 9.1 IU/ml IL-2 and gentamicin, plus 10 ug/ml peptides. Participants received two doses of either the BNT162b2 or the mRNA-1273 mRNA SARS-CoV-2 vaccine.

The library was generated by the immunoSEQ multiplex PCR assay. DNA from the cultured, isolated CD4+ T cells was subjected to TCR beta CDR3 sequencing. Concerning the study's data processing: Non-productive TCR sequences were removed, reads were trimmed to the CDR3 region, and CDR3s of at least 7 amino acids were retained. Antigen-specific clonotypes were identified with the MANAFEST web app by comparing expansion in peptide wells against reference cultures. To be called positive, a clone needed expansion at FDR<0.05 compared with the reference and with all other wells, an odds ratio greater than 5, and a frequency greater than 0.1% in two replicate wells. A clonotype was defined as cross-reactive if the clonotype was significantly expanded both in SARS-CoV-2 spike wells and in at least one common cold coronavirus spike condition. CDR3 similarity was assessed by Levenshtein distance with the stringdist R package, and unrooted trees were built with ape in R 3.6.1. TCRdb limited this immuneACCESS table to in-frame rearrangements with V and J called. A share of clones is missing; checked studies link under half to unresolved V genes, and the rest is unexplained. Clonal size and the V and J genes are those of that table, whereas D and trimming came from the DNA. The sample table records tens of thousands of clones; about three quarters of these occur just once. Together, the top ten hold around 11% of the sample.

The germline V and J ends show losses of 4 bases and 7 bases respectively, and no gene match explains 5 bases of the junction. The CDR3 covers 14 residues, taking in both the cysteine and the phenylalanine. Solely the CDR3 DNA is kept, with 42 bases framed from the first base. The germline V gene (reference sequence) gives CDR1 as SGHNT and CDR2 as YYREEE. The study at large found these results: The study was limited by a small number of convalescent patients, and early post-infection timepoints were lacking. In convalescent patients, the post-vaccine spike-reactive repertoire consisted mainly of new vaccine-induced clones, largely distinct from infection-induced clones. Marked clonal contraction was observed in both infection-induced and vaccine-induced clones at late post-vaccination timepoints, consistent with waning T cell responses.

After less than 13 days of culture, CD4+ T cells were isolated with the EasySep CD4+ T cell isolation kit. Convalescent patients had PCR-confirmed SARS-CoV-2 infection between March and December 2020, before Alpha, Beta and Delta variants emerged in the United States. On days 3 and 7, half of the culture medium was replaced with fresh IL-2-containing medium. Unless noted otherwise, every peptide stimulation condition was cultured in triplicate wells. PBMC were separated from whole blood using Ficoll-Paque Plus gradient centrifugation and were then either cryopreserved at -140C or used fresh. Genomic DNA was extracted from cultured CD4+ T cells with the QIAamp micro DNA kit. This clone was observed a few times. The antigen it recognizes is unknown. Per-base quality was not reported, and no clone a single base away is much larger than it.

This receptor was obtained from a human donor who had a prior SARS-CoV-2 infection. This chain joins TRBV5-4 to TRBJ1-2; 12 of the junction bases match TRBD1. Sequences were derived from CD4+ T cells from PBMCs cultured without peptide, sampled before COVID-19 vaccination. CDR3 region: CASSPGTGGGGYTF. In nucleotide form, the sequence is TGTGCCAGCAGCCCCGGGACAGGGGGCGGTGGCTACACCTTC. Joined to the reference TRBV5-4 and TRBJ1-2 proteins, this CDR3 gives the full variable domain: ETGVTQSPTHLIKTRGQQVTLRCSSQSGHNTVSWYQQALGQGPQFIFQYYREEENGRGNFPPRFSGLQFPNYSSELNVNALELDDSALYLCASSPGTGGGGYTFGSGTRLTVV.